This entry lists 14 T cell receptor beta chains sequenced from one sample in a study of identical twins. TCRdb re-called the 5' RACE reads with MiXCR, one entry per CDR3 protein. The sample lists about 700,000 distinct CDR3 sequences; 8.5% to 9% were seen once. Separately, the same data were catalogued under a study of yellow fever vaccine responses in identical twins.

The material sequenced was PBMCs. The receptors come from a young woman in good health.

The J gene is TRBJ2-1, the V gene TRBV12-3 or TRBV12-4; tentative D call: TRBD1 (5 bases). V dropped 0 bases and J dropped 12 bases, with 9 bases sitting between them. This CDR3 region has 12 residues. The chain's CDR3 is CASSLAVQGQFF. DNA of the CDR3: TGTGCCAGCAGTTTAGCGGTTCAGGGGCAGTTCTTC.

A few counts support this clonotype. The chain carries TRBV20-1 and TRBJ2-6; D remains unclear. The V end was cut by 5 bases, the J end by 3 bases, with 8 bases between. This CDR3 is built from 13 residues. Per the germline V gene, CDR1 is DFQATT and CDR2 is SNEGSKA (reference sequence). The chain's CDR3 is CSAPDDGANVLTF. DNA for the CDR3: TGCAGTGCTCCGGACGATGGGGCCAACGTCCTGACTTTC.

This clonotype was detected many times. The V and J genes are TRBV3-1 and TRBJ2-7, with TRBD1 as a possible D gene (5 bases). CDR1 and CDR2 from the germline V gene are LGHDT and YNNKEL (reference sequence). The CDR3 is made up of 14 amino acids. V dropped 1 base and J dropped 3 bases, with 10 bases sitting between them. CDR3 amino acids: CASSQAAGFYEQYF. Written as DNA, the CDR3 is TGTGCCAGCAGCCAAGCGGCAGGGTTCTACGAGCAGTACTTC.

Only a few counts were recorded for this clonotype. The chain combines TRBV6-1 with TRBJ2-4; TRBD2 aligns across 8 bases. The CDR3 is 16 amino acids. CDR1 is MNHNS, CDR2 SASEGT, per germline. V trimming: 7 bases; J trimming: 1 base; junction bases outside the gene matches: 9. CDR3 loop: CASIRREVRAKNIQYF. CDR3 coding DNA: TGTGCCAGCATAAGGCGGGAGGTTCGGGCCAAAAACATTCAGTACTTC.

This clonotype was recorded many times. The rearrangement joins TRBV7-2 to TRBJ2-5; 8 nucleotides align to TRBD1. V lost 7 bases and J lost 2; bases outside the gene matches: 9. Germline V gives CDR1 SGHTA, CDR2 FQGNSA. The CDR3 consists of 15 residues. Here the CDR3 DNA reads TGTGCCAGCACCGTAAGGACAGGGCCTCAAGAGACCCAGTACTTC. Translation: CASTVRTGPQETQYF. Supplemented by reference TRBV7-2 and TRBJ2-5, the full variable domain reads GAGVSQSPSNKVTEKGKDVELRCDPISGHTALYWYRQSLGQGLEFLIYFQGNSAPDKSGLPSDRFSAERTGGSVSTLTIQRTQQEDSAVYLCASTVRTGPQETQYFGPGTRLLVL.

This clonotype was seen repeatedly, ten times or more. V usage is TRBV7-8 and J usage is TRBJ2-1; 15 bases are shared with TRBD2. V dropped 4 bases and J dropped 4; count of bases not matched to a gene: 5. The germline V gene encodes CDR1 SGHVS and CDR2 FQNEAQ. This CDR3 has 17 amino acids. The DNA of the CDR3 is TGTGCCAGCAGCTCTGGACTAGCGGGGGGGCTTTACAATGAGCAGTTCTTC. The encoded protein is CASSSGLAGGLYNEQFF.

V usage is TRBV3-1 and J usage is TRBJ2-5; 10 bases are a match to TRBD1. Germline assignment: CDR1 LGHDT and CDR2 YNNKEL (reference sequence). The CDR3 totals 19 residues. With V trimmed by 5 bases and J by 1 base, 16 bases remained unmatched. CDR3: CASSKQGQGTLVGQETQYF. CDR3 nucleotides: TGTGCCAGCAGCAAACAGGGACAGGGGACGCTGGTCGGCCAAGAGACCCAGTACTTC.

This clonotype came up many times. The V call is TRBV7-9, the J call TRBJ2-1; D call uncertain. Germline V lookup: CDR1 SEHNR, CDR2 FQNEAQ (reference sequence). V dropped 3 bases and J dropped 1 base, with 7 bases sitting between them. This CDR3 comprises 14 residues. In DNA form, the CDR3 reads TGTGCCAGCAGCTTGCCCCAGTCCTACAATGAGCAGTTCTTC. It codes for CASSLPQSYNEQFF.

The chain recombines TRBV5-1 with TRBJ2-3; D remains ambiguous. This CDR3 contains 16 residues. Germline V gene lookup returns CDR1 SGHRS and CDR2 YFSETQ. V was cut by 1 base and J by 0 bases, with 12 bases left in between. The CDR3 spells CASSLLADASTDTQYF. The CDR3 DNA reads TGCGCCAGCAGCTTGCTGGCAGATGCTAGCACAGATACGCAGTATTTT.

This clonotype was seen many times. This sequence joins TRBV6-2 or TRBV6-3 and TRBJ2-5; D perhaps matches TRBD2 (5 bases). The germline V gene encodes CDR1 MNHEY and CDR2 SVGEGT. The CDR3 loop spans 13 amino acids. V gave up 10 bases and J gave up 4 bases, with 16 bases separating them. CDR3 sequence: CATIRGSGETQYF. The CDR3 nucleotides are TGTGCCACCATACGGGGTTCGGGAGAGACCCAGTACTTC.

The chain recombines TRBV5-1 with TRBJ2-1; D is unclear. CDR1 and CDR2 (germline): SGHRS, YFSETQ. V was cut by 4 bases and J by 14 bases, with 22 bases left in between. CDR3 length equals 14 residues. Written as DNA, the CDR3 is TGCGCCAGCAGCAACCCCCAAGGGAATCAAAGGGAGTTCTTC. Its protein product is CASSNPQGNQREFF.

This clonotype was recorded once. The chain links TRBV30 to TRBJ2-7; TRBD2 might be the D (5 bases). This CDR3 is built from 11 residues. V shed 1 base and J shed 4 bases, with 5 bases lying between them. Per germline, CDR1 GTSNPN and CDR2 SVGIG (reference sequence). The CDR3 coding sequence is TGTGCCTGGAGTGGACTATACGAGCAGTACTTC. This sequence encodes CAWSGLYEQYF. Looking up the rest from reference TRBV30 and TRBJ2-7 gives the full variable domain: SQTIHQWPATLVQPVGSPLSLECTVEGTSNPNLYWYRQAAGRGLQLLFYSVGIGQISSEVPQNLSASRPQDRQFILSSKKLLLSDSGFYLCAWSGLYEQYFGPGTRLTVT.

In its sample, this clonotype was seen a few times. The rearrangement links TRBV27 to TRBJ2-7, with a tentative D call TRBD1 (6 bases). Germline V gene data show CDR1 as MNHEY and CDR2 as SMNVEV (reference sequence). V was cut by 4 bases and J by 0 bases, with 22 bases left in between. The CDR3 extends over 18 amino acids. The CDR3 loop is CASSSLRAIRTVSYEQYF. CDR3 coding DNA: TGTGCCAGCAGTTCGCTTCGGGCGATTAGGACAGTCTCCTACGAGCAGTACTTC.

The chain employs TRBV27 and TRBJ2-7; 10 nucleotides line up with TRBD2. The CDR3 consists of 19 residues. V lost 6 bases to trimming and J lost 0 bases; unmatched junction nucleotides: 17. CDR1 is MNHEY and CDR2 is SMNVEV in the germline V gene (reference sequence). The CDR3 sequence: CASSQYTGTSAGSSYEQYF. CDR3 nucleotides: TGTGCCAGCAGCCAATACACCGGGACTAGCGCCGGGAGCTCCTACGAGCAGTACTTC.